The entry below gives a single T cell receptor beta chain sequence along with its context. The CDR3 has 14 amino acids. Trimming at V came to 6 bases and at J to 7 bases, leaving 8 bases not matched to a gene. Germline V gene data show CDR1 as LNHNV and CDR2 as YYDKDF (reference sequence). This entry comes from a study of OX40 agonist ivuxolimab in advanced cancers. Profiled with immunoSEQ multiplex PCR; TCRdb holds only in-frame clones, not every one. The table shows 90,000 to 120,000 clones, with 85% to 95% occurring only once. This TCR derives from an adult with an advanced solid tumor such as melanoma, head and neck, liver or kidney cancer. Sequenced here: CD4+ or CD8+ T cells sorted from blood, sampled in a trial of the OX40 agonist ivuxolimab. The chain couples TRBV15 to TRBJ2-3, with 9 bases aligning to TRBD2. CDR3: CATRREGSGNTQYF. The CDR3 DNA follows: TGTGCCACCAGGCGGGAGGGGAGTGGGAATACGCAGTATTTT.